The next 26 T cell receptor beta chains were all read from a single sample in a study of shared clonotypes between healthy human individuals. Terminally differentiated effector memory CD45RA+ cells were left out of the naive CD8 fraction, which was CD45RO-negative and positively selected for CCR7. Only in-frame clones appear in the TCRdb table, and some are missing; sequencing was by immunoSEQ multiplex PCR. The repertoire includes just over 2,000,000 clones, around 96% of them detected once, and roughly 1% sits in the top ten. The sample consisted of naive CD8+ T cells sorted from blood. The receptors derive from a young man in good health.

This chain joins TRBV5-4 and TRBJ2-1; the D gene is possibly TRBD1 (5 bases). CDR3 length: 12 residues. V was trimmed by 4 bases and J by 7 bases, leaving 9 bases between them. The V gene's germline CDR1 is SGHNT and CDR2 YYREEE (reference sequence). The CDR3 DNA sequence: TGTGCCAGCAGCCCGACAGCGAATGAGCAGTTCTTC. This gives the protein CASSPTANEQFF.

The chain carries TRBV6-5 and TRBJ2-7; 7 nucleotides line up with TRBD2. The CDR3 totals 15 residues. Germline values: CDR1 MNHEY, CDR2 SVGAGI. The CDR3 region has the DNA TGTGCGACTTCAGCGGGATCACTGAGTTACTACGAGCAGTACTTC. Translation: CATSAGSLSYYEQYF.

Comment on this clone: The sample has other DNA sequences that encode this CDR3 too. The chain carries TRBV7-2 and TRBJ2-5; D ambiguous. V lost 1 base to trimming and J lost 5 bases, with 8 bases between them. Germline V gives CDR1 SGHTA, CDR2 FQGNSA. The CDR3 has 13 residues. DNA of the CDR3: TGTGCCAGCAGCTTAGACGGCGAGGAGACCCAGTACTTC. Residues: CASSLDGEETQYF.

The genes are TRBV27 and TRBJ2-5, with 12 nucleotides matching TRBD2. In germline, CDR1 is MNHEY, CDR2 SMNVEV (reference sequence). This CDR3 spans 16 amino acids. The V and J ends lost 7 bases and 4 bases, in that order; junction bases with no gene match: 10. CDR3 protein: CASMDLAGGPGETQYF. CDR3 sequence (DNA): TGTGCCAGCATGGACCTAGCGGGGGGGCCGGGAGAGACCCAGTACTTC.

This chain links TRBV13 with TRBJ1-1; the D is unclear. The V end was cut by 5 bases, the J end by 1 base, with 14 bases between. The germline CDR1 and CDR2 sequences are PRHDT and FYEKMQ (reference sequence). The CDR3 is made up of 15 amino acids. The CDR3 is CASSPDGDPNTEAFF. The CDR3 region has the DNA TGTGCCAGCAGCCCGGACGGTGACCCGAACACTGAAGCTTTCTTT.

The gene calls are TRBV4-3 and TRBJ2-7; TRBD2 matches at 8 bases. The germline V gene encodes CDR1 LGHNA and CDR2 YSLEER. V trimming: 1 base; J trimming: 7 bases; junction bases outside the gene matches: 12. The CDR3 is 16 amino acids. The CDR3 is CASSQVLLAGEEEQYF. The CDR3 DNA sequence: TGCGCCAGCAGCCAAGTTCTGCTAGCGGGCGAGGAGGAGCAGTACTTC.

This clone was observed once. J is TRBJ1-4 and V is TRBV11-2; no clear D. The germline V gene has CDR1 SGHAT and CDR2 FQNNGV. The CDR3 runs to 15 residues. Trimming shortened V by 2 bases and J by 8 bases, and 15 bases separated the two germline ends. The CDR3 coding sequence is TGTGCCAGCAGCTTAAATACACTAAGGAAGGAAAAACTGTTTTTT. As protein: CASSLNTLRKEKLFF.

This chain joins TRBV5-1 and TRBJ2-3; a possible D gene is TRBD2 (5 bases). Germline V gives CDR1 SGHRS, CDR2 YFSETQ. The CDR3 totals 15 residues. Trimming stripped 1 base from V and 4 bases from J, with 13 bases between. This CDR3 is CASSLYGLAADTQYF. Written as DNA, the CDR3 is TGCGCCAGCAGCTTGTACGGTCTAGCAGCAGATACGCAGTATTTT.

The CDR3 is CASSQGTSGRIQETQYF. The CDR3 nucleotides read TGCGCCAGCAGCCAAGGGACTAGCGGTAGAATCCAAGAGACCCAGTACTTC. The V and J genes are TRBV4-1 and TRBJ2-5; 10 positions agree with TRBD2. The junction had 6 bases not matched to a gene; V was cut back by 1 base and J by 1 base. Germline V CDR1 and CDR2: MGHRA, YSYEKL. The CDR3 covers 17 residues.

The chain is built from TRBV27 and TRBJ1-1; D possibly corresponds to TRBD1 (5 bases). The CDR3 has 13 residues. The V and J ends lost 3 bases and 11 bases respectively, with 16 bases between them. Germline V lookup: CDR1 MNHEY, CDR2 SMNVEV (reference sequence). CDR3 in DNA: TGTGCCAGCAGTTTGGGGACCTACACGCCCGCTTTCTTT. Protein sequence: CASSLGTYTPAFF.

The chain recombines TRBV6-5 with TRBJ1-5; D gene ambiguous. The CDR3 length is 13 residues. CDR1 is MNHEY and CDR2 is SVGAGI in the germline V gene. Trimming left V 7 bases short and J 0 bases short, with 7 bases between. In DNA, the CDR3 is TGTGCCAGCAATCCCGGTAGCAATCAGCCCCAGCATTTT. It translates to CASNPGSNQPQHF.

As concerns this clone: Other DNA sequences in this sample translate to the same CDR3. The chain joins TRBV6-5 to TRBJ2-1; 7 nucleotides line up with TRBD2. CDR1 is MNHEY, CDR2 SVGAGI, per germline. The CDR3 runs 13 residues. V shed 2 bases, J shed 7 bases, and the junction held 2 bases outside the gene matches. CDR3 amino acids: CASSYGSGNEQFF. The CDR3 DNA sequence: TGTGCCAGCAGTTACGGTAGCGGGAATGAGCAGTTCTTC.

The rearrangement uses TRBV6-4 and TRBJ1-1; D is possibly TRBD1 (5 bases). Germline V gives CDR1 MRHNA, CDR2 SNTAGT. V gave up 3 bases and J gave up 1 base, with 12 bases separating them. The CDR3 covers 15 residues. The DNA for the CDR3 is TGTGCCAGCAGTGAAGGGGTCGAGGGGAACACTGAAGCTTTCTTT. Its translation is CASSEGVEGNTEAFF.

CDR3 sequence: CASSAWGGLASQETQYF. In DNA form, the CDR3 reads TGTGCCAGCAGCGCGTGGGGGGGTCTAGCAAGCCAAGAGACCCAGTACTTC. The J gene is TRBJ2-5, the V gene TRBV9, with 7 bases lining up with TRBD2. This CDR3 has 17 amino acids. Germline CDR1 is SGDLS and CDR2 is YYNGEE. V was clipped by 3 bases and J by 1 base; unmatched bases: 12. Supplemented by reference TRBV9 and TRBJ2-5, the full variable domain reads DSGVTQTPKHLITATGQRVTLRCSPRSGDLSVYWYQQSLDQGLQFLIQYYNGEERAKGNILERFSAQQFPDLHSELNLSSLELGDSALYFCASSAWGGLASQETQYFGPGTRLLVL.

V and J are TRBV7-8 and TRBJ1-5, with a weak D call TRBD1 (6 bases). CDR1 and CDR2 from the germline V gene are SGHVS and FQNEAQ. This CDR3 spans 17 amino acids. Trimming left V 2 bases short and J 5 bases short, with 19 bases between. This CDR3 reads CASSLFFVDSFDQPQHF. CDR3 DNA sequence: TGTGCCAGCAGCTTATTCTTCGTGGACAGCTTCGATCAGCCCCAGCATTTT.

This sequence joins TRBV6-5 and TRBJ2-7; D remains unclear. With 3 bases removed from V and 0 bases from J, the gap between germline ends came to 9 bases. The CDR3 is 14 residues long. CDR1 MNHEY and CDR2 SVGAGI come from the germline V gene. The CDR3 spells CASSYQLNSYEQYF. CDR3 nucleotides: TGTGCCAGCAGTTATCAACTGAACTCCTACGAGCAGTACTTC.

The rearrangement uses TRBV5-1 and TRBJ1-1; D is possibly TRBD1 (5 bases). Germline CDR1 reads SGHRS; CDR2 reads YFSETQ. Trimming shortened V by 2 bases and J by 4 bases, and 9 bases separated the two germline ends. The CDR3 consists of 13 residues. CDR3 in DNA: TGCGCCAGCAGCTTCCGGGGCCCCACTGAAGCTTTCTTT. It yields the protein CASSFRGPTEAFF.

This CDR3 reads CASSVGGDGVETQYF. The CDR3 bases are TGCGCCAGCAGTGTTGGGGGAGATGGAGTCGAGACCCAGTACTTC. This chain joins TRBV10-2 and TRBJ2-5; tentatively, D is TRBD1 or TRBD2 (5 bases each). Germline CDR1 and CDR2: WSHSY and SAAADI. The CDR3 runs 15 residues. V was shortened by 4 bases and J by 5 bases, with 17 bases between the two germline ends.

As regards this clone: The same CDR3 can be traced to other DNA sequences in this sample. This chain uses TRBV27 with TRBJ2-1, with unresolved D. The CDR3 runs 12 residues. Germline values: CDR1 MNHEY, CDR2 SMNVEV (reference sequence). V was shortened by 4 bases and J by 7 bases, with 8 bases between the two germline ends. CDR3 in DNA: TGTGCCAGCAGTTCTCGCGGTAATGAGCAGTTCTTC. This codes for CASSSRGNEQFF.

Note on this clone: Other DNA sequences in this sample translate to the same CDR3. The chain uses TRBV30 and TRBJ2-7, with D tentatively TRBD2 (5 bases). CDR3 length equals 14 residues. V was pared by 3 bases and J by 4 bases, with 16 bases between. Germline V gives CDR1 GTSNPN, CDR2 SVGIG (reference sequence). The CDR3 reads CAWSLGGSGYEQYF. The CDR3 region has the DNA TGTGCCTGGAGCCTGGGCGGGTCCGGGTACGAGCAGTACTTC. Full variable domain (rest looked up from reference TRBV30 and TRBJ2-7): SQTIHQWPATLVQPVGSPLSLECTVEGTSNPNLYWYRQAAGRGLQLLFYSVGIGQISSEVPQNLSASRPQDRQFILSSKKLLLSDSGFYLCAWSLGGSGYEQYFGPGTRLTVT.

This rearrangement joins TRBV27 to TRBJ1-2, with D perhaps TRBD1 (5 bases). This CDR3 spans 15 amino acids. Germline V lookup: CDR1 MNHEY, CDR2 SMNVEV (reference sequence). V lost 6 bases to trimming and J lost 0 bases, with 14 bases between them. In nucleotides, the CDR3 is TGTGCCAGCAGCCCCACGTCGACAGCTAACTATGGCTACACCTTC. Its protein is CASSPTSTANYGYTF.

V is TRBV6-1 and J is TRBJ1-4; a possible D gene is TRBD1 (5 bases). There are 16 residues in the CDR3. Germline V gene lookup returns CDR1 MNHNS and CDR2 SASEGT. The V end lost 3 bases, the J end lost 5 bases, and 16 bases lay between the germline ends. The CDR3 reads CASSDWGEGPNEKLFF. Here the CDR3 DNA reads TGTGCCAGCAGTGACTGGGGGGAGGGACCAAATGAAAAACTGTTTTTT.

This clone has just one count. This CDR3 is CAWRGEEVGYTF. The CDR3 nucleotides read TGTGCCTGGAGAGGGGAAGAGGTTGGCTACACCTTC. The chain employs TRBV30 and TRBJ1-2, with D possibly matching TRBD1 (5 bases). The CDR3 covers 12 residues. From germline, CDR1 is GTSNPN and CDR2 SVGIG (reference sequence). V lost 3 bases to trimming and J lost 7 bases, with 12 bases between them. The full variable domain, with the rest looked up from reference TRBV30 and TRBJ1-2, is SQTIHQWPATLVQPVGSPLSLECTVEGTSNPNLYWYRQAAGRGLQLLFYSVGIGQISSEVPQNLSASRPQDRQFILSSKKLLLSDSGFYLCAWRGEEVGYTFGSGTRLTVV.

The rearrangement joins TRBV6-5 to TRBJ2-4; the D call may be TRBD1 or TRBD2 (7 bases each). Deletions cut 4 bases from V and 9 bases from J, with 19 bases between. This CDR3 has 15 residues. The V gene's germline CDR1 is MNHEY and CDR2 SVGAGI. The CDR3 nucleotides read TGTGCCAGCAGTTCCATTCAGGGGGGGACGGGCATTCAGTACTTC. Translation: CASSSIQGGTGIQYF.

The rearrangement uses TRBV6-5 and TRBJ2-2; D unresolved. CDR3 length: 12 amino acids. Germline V CDR1 and CDR2: MNHEY, SVGAGI. V gave up 2 bases and J gave up 6 bases, with 4 bases separating them. The CDR3 bases are TGTGCCAGCAGTTACCTCCCCGGGGAGCTGTTTTTT. It is translated as CASSYLPGELFF.

V is TRBV13 and J is TRBJ1-6, with D hard to call. Trimming shortened V by 1 base and J by 6 bases, and 4 bases separated the two germline ends. This CDR3 has 13 amino acids. CDR1 and CDR2 from the germline V gene are PRHDT and FYEKMQ (reference sequence). The CDR3, as DNA: TGTGCCAGCAGCTTAGTGGCTAATTCACCCCTCCACTTT. It translates to CASSLVANSPLHF.